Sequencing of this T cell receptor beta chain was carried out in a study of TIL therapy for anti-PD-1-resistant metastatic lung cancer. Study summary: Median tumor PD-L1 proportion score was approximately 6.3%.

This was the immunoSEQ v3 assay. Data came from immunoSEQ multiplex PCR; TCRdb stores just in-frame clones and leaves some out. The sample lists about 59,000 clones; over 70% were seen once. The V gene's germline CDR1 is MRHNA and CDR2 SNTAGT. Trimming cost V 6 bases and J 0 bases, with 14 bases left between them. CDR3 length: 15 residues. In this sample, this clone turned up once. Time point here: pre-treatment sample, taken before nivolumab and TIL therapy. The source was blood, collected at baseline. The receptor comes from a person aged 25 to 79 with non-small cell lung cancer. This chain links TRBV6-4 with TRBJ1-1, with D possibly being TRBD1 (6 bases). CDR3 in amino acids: CASSSGVGVNTEAFF. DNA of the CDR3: TGTGCCAGCAGCTCAGGGGTAGGAGTGAACACTGAAGCTTTCTTT.